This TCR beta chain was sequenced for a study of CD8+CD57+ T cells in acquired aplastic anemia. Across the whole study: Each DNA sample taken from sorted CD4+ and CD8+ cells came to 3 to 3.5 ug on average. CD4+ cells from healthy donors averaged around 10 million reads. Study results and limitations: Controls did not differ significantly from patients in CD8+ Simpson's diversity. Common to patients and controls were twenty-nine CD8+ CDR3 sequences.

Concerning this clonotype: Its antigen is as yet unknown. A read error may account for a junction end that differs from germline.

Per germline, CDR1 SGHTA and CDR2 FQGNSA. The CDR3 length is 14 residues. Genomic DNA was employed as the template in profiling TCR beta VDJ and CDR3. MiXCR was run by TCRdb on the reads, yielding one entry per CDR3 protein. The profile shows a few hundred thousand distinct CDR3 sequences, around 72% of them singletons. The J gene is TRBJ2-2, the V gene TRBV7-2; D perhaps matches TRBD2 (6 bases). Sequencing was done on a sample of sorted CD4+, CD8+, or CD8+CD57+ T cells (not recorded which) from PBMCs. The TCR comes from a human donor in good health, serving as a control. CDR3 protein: CASSLQPGLGGLFF. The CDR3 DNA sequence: TGTGCCAGCAGCTTACAACCGGGGCTCGGGGGGCTGTTTTTT. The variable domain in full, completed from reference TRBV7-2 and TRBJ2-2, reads GAGVSQSPSNKVTEKGKDVELRCDPISGHTALYWYRQSLGQGLEFLIYFQGNSAPDKSGLPSDRFSAERTGGSVSTLTIQRTQQEDSAVYLCASSLQPGLGGLFFGEGSRLTVL.